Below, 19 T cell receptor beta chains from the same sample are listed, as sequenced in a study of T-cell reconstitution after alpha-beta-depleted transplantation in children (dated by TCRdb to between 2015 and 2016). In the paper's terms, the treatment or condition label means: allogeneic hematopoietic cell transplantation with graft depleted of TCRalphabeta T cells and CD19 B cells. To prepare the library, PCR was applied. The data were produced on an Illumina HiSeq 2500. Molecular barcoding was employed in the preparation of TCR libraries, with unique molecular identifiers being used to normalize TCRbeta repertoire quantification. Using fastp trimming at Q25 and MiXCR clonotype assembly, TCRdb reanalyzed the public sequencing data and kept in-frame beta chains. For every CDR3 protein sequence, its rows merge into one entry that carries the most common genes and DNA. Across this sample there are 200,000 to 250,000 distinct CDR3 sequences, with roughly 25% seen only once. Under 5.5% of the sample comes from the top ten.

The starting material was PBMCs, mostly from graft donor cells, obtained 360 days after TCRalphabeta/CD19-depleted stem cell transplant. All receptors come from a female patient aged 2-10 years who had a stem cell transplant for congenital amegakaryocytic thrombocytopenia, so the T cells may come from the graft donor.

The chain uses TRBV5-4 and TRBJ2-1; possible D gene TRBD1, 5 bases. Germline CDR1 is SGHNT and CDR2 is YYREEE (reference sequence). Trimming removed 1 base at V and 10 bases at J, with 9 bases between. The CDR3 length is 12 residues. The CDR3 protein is CASSLRTPEQFF. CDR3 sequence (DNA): TGTGCCAGCAGCTTGAGGACACCCGAGCAGTTCTTC. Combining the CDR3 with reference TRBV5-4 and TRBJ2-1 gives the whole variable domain ETGVTQSPTHLIKTRGQQVTLRCSSQSGHNTVSWYQQALGQGPQFIFQYYREEENGRGNFPPRFSGLQFPNYSSELNVNALELDDSALYLCASSLRTPEQFFGPGTRLTVL.

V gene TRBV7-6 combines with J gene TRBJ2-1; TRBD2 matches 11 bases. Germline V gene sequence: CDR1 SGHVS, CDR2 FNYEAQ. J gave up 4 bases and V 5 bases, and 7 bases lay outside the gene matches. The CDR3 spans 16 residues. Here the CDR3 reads CASSPGTSGTYNEQFF. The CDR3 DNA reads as TGTGCCAGCAGCCCCGGGACTAGCGGAACATACAATGAGCAGTTCTTC. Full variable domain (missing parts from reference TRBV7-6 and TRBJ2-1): GAGVSQSPRYKVTKRGQDVALRCDPISGHVSLYWYRQALGQGPEFLTYFNYEAQQDKSGLPNDRFSAERPEGSISTLTIQRTEQRDSAMYRCASSPGTSGTYNEQFFGPGTRLTVL.

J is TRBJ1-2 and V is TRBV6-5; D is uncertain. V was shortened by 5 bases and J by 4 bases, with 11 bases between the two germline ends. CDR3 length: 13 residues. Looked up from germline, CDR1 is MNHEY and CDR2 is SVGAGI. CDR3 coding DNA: TGTGCCAGCAGTAAACAGAGCTTCTATGGCTACACCTTC. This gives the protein CASSKQSFYGYTF.

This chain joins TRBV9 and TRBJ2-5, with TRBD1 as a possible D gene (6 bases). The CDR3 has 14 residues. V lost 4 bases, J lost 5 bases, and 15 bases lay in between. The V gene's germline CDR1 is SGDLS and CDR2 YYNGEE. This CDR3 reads CASSRTGFGETQYF. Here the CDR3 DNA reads TGTGCCAGCAGCAGAACAGGGTTTGGGGAGACCCAGTACTTC.

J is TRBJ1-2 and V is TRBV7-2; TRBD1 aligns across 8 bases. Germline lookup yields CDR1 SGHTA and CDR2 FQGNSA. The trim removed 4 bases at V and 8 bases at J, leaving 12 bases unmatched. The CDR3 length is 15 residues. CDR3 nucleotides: TGTGCCAGCAGCTGGACACAGGGGGTAACTTGGGGCTACACCTTC. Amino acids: CASSWTQGVTWGYTF.

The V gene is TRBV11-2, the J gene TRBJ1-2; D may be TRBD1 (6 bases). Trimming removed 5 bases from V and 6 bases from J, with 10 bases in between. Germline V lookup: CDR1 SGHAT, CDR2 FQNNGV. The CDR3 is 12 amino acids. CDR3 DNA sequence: TGTGCCAGCAGCCAAGCAGGGGATGGCTACACCTTC. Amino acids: CASSQAGDGYTF.

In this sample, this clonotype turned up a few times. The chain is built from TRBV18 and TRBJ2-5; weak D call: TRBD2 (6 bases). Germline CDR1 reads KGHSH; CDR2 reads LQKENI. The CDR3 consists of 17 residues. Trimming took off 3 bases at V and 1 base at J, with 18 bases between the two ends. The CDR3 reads CASSPSAVRLGQETQYF. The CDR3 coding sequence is TGTGCCAGCTCACCCAGCGCAGTCCGACTAGGCCAAGAGACCCAGTACTTC.

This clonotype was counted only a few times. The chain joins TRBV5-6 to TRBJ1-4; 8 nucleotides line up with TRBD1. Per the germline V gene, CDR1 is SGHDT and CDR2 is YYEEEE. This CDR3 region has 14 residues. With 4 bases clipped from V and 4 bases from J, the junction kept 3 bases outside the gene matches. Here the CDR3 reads CASSGRGLNEKLFF. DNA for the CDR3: TGTGCCAGCAGCGGCAGGGGGCTTAATGAAAAACTGTTTTTT.

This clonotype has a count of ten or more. The CDR3 region has the DNA TGCAGTGTTAACTTGGGGGACTACCTATACGAGCAGTACTTC. It translates to CSVNLGDYLYEQYF. This rearrangement joins TRBV29-1 to TRBJ2-7, with 7 positions matching TRBD2. The CDR3 extends over 14 amino acids. Germline V CDR1 and CDR2: SQVTM, ANQGSEA.

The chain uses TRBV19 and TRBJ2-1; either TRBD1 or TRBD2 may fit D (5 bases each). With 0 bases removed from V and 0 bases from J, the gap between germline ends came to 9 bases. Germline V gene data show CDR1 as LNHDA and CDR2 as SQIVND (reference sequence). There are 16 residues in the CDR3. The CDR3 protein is CASSIEGTSSYNEQFF. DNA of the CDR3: TGTGCCAGTAGTATAGAGGGGACCAGCTCCTACAATGAGCAGTTCTTC. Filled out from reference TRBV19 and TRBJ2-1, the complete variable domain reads DGGITQSPKYLFRKEGQNVTLSCEQNLNHDAMYWYRQDPGQGLRLIYYSQIVNDFQKGDIAEGYSVSREKKESFPLTVTSAQKNPTAFYLCASSIEGTSSYNEQFFGPGTRLTVL.

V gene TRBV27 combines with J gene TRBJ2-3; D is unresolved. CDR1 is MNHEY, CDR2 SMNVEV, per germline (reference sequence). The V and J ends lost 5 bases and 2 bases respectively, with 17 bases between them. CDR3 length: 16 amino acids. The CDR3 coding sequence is TGTGCCAGCAGTCTCCGGTTTAGTCCCTTCACAGATACGCAGTATTTT. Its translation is CASSLRFSPFTDTQYF.

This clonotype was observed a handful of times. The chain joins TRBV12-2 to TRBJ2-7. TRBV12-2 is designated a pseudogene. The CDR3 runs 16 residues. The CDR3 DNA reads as TGTGCAAGTCGCTTTTGTCTTTTCCGGAGCTCCTACGAGCAGTACTTC. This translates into CASRFCLFRSSYEQYF.

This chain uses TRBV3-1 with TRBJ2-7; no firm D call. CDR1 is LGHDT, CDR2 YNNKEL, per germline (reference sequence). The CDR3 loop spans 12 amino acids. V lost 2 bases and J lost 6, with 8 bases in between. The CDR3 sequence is CASSQLSGEQYF. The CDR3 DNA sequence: TGTGCCAGCAGCCAATTGTCGGGCGAGCAGTACTTC.

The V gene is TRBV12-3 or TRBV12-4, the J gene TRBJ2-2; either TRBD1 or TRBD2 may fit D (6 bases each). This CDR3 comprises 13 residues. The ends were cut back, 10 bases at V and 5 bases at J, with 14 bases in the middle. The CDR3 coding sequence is TGTGCCACCAACATAGGGGGGACCGGGGAGCTGTTTTTT. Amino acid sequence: CATNIGGTGELFF.

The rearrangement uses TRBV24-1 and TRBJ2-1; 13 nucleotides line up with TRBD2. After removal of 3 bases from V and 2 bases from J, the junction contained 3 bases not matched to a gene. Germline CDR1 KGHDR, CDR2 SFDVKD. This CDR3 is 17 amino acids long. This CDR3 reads CATSDRTSGSPYNEQFF. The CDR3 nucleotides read TGTGCCACCAGTGATCGGACTAGCGGGAGTCCCTACAATGAGCAGTTCTTC.

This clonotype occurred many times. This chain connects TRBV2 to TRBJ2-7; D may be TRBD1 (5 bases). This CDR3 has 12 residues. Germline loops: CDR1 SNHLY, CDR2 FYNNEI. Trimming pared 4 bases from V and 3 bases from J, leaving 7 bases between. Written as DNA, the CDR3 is TGTGCCAGCAGTGGACAGTACTACGAGCAGTACTTC. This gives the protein CASSGQYYEQYF. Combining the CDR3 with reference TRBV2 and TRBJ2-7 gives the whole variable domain EPEVTQTPSHQVTQMGQEVILRCVPISNHLYFYWYRQILGQKVEFLVSFYNNEISEKSEIFDDQFSVERPDGSNFTLKIRSTKLEDSAMYFCASSGQYYEQYFGPGTRLTVT.

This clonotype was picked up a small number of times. The CDR3 nucleotides read TGTGCCAGCAGTTCGGGACAGGGAAAGATCGGGGAGCTGTTTTTT. This codes for CASSSGQGKIGELFF. V and J are TRBV12-3 or TRBV12-4 and TRBJ2-2, with 9 bases lining up with TRBD1. The CDR3 is 15 residues long. The V segment lost 4 bases and the J segment 7 bases; nucleotides outside the gene matches: 7.

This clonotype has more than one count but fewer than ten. In nucleotides, the CDR3 is TGTGCCAGCAGTGGTCAGACAGGGCGTTACCAAGAGACCCAGTACTTC. Amino acid sequence: CASSGQTGRYQETQYF. The chain combines TRBV6-1 with TRBJ2-5; 7 bases are shared with TRBD1. Germline V gene sequence: CDR1 MNHNS, CDR2 SASEGT. The CDR3 covers 16 residues. Trimming at V came to 4 bases and at J to 0 bases, leaving 8 bases not matched to a gene.

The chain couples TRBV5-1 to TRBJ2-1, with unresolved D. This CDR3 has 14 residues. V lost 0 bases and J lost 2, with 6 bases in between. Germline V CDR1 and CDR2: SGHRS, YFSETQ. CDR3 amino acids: CASSLAPAYNEQFF. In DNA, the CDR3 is TGCGCCAGCAGCTTGGCGCCGGCCTACAATGAGCAGTTCTTC.